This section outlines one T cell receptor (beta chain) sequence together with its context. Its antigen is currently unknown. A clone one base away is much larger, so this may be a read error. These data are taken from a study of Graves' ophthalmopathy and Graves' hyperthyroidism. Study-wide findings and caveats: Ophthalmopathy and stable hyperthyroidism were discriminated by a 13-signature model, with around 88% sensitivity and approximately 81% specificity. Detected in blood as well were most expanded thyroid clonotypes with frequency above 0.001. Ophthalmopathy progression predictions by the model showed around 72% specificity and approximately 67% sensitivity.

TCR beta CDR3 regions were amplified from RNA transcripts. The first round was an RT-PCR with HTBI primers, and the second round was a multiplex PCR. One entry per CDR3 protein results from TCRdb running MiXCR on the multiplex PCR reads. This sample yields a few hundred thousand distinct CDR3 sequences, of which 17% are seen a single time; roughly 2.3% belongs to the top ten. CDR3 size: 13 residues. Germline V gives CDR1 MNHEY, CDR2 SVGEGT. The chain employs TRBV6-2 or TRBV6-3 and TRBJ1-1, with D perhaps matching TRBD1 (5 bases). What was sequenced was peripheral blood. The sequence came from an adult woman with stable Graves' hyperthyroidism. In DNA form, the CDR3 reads TGTGCCGGTCGGGACGGCCAGAACACTGAAGCTTGCTTT. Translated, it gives CAGRDGQNTEACF.